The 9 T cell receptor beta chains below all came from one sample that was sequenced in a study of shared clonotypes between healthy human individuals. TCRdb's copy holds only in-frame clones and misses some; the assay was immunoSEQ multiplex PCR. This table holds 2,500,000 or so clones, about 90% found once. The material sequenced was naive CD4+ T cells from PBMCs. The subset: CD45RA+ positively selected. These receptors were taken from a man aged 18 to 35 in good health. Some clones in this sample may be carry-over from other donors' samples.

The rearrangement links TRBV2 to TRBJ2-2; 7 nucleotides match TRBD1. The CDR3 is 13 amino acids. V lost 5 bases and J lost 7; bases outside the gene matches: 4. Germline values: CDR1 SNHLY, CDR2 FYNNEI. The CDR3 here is CASSTTGYGELFF. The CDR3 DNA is TGTGCCAGCAGTACGACAGGGTACGGGGAGCTGTTTTTT.

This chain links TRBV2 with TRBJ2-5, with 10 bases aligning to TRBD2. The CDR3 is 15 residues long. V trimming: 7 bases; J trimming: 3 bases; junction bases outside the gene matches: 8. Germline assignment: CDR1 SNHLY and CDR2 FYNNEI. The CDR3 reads CASTVITSGEETQYF. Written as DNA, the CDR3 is TGTGCCAGCACCGTAATAACTAGCGGGGAAGAGACCCAGTACTTC.

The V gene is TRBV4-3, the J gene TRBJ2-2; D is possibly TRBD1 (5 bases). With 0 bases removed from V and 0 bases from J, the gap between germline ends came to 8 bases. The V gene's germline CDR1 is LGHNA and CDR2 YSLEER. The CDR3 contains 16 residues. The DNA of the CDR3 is TGCGCCAGCAGCCAAGATGTCAGGGCGAACACCGGGGAGCTGTTTTTT. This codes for CASSQDVRANTGELFF.

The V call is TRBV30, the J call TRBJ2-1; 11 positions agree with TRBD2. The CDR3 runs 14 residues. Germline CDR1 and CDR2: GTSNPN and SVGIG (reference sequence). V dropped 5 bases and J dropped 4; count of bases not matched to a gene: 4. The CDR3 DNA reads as TGTGCCTGGGTCGGACTAGCGGGTTACAATGAGCAGTTCTTC. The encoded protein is CAWVGLAGYNEQFF.

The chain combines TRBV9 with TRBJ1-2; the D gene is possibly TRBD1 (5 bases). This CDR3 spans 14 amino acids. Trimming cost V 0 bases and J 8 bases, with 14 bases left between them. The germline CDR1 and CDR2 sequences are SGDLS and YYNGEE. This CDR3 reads CASSVGRGDLGYTF. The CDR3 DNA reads TGTGCCAGCAGCGTAGGGAGGGGAGATCTCGGCTACACCTTC.

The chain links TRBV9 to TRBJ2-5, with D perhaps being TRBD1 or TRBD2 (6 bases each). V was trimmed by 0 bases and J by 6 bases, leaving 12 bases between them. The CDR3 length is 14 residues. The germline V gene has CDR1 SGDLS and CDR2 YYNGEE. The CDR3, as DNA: TGTGCCAGCAGCGTAGGGGGGGCGCAAAAGACCCAGTACTTC. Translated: CASSVGGAQKTQYF. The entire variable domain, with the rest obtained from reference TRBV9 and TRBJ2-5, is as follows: DSGVTQTPKHLITATGQRVTLRCSPRSGDLSVYWYQQSLDQGLQFLIQYYNGEERAKGNILERFSAQQFPDLHSELNLSSLELGDSALYFCASSVGGAQKTQYFGPGTRLLVL.

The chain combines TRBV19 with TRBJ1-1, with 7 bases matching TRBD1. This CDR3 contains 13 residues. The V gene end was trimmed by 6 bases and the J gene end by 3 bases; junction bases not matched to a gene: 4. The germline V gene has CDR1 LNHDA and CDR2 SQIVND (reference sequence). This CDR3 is CASRSTGDTEAFF. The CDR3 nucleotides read TGTGCCAGTAGATCAACAGGGGACACTGAAGCTTTCTTT.

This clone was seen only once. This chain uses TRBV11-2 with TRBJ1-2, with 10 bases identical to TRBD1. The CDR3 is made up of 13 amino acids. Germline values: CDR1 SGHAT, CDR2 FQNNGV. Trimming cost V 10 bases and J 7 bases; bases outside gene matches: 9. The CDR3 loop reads CAISGTGVSGYTF. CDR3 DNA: TGTGCCATATCCGGGACAGGGGTGTCTGGCTACACCTTC. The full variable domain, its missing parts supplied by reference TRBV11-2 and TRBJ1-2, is EAGVAQSPRYKIIEKRQSVAFWCNPISGHATLYWYQQILGQGPKLLIQFQNNGVVDDSQLPKDRFSAERLKGVDSTLKIQPAKLEDSAVYLCAISGTGVSGYTFGSGTRLTVV.

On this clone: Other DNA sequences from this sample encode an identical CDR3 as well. In DNA, the CDR3 is TGTGCCAGCAGCTCACCGGGACAGGGGAACACCGGGGAGCTGTTTTTT. It yields the protein CASSSPGQGNTGELFF. This chain links TRBV5-4 with TRBJ2-2; 9 bases are shared with TRBD1. Looked up from germline, CDR1 is SGHNT and CDR2 is YYREEE (reference sequence). With 3 bases clipped from V and 1 base from J, the junction kept 4 bases outside the gene matches. The CDR3 is 16 amino acids.